The following is a T cell receptor (beta chain) sequence with its context. What it recognizes is unknown. This entry is derived from a study of post-analysis software for immune sequencing data. Looking at the study overall: Secondary progressive, relapsing-remitting and progressive-relapsing multiple sclerosis were among the included disease courses.

Overall study results and limits: The authors found that F measure strongly co-clustered same-batch samples. In patients, TRBV5-6, TRBV5-1 and TRBV20-1 belonged to four or five TRBV segments found more frequently than in controls.

The TCR beta cDNA libraries carried unique molecular identifiers. MiXCR, run by TCRdb on the PCR reads, gives a single entry per CDR3 protein. Of approximately 770,000 distinct CDR3 sequences in the sample, approximately 44% were seen once. Between the trimmed V and J ends, which lost 5 bases and 4 bases, there was a span of 14 bases. Germline V gene sequence: CDR1 PRHDT, CDR2 FYEKMQ (reference sequence). This CDR3 is 14 amino acids long. V and J are TRBV13 and TRBJ2-5; weak D call: TRBD2 (5 bases). Source material: blood. The sequence derives from a girl under 18 with multiple sclerosis. CDR3 DNA sequence: TGTGCCAGCAGCCCTCTCCTTGGGAGAGAGACCCAGTACTTC. It encodes CASSPLLGRETQYF.